The 27 T cell receptor beta chains given below trace back to one sample, sequenced in a study of T cell changes during pregnancy in multiple sclerosis. Sequencing was performed with immunoSEQ multiplex PCR; in TCRdb, only in-frame clones are kept and a portion is missing. The repertoire includes around 95,000 clones, over 80% of them detected once, and approximately 2% sits in the top ten. Sequencing was performed on peripheral blood, taken after pregnancy. All receptors derive from a female donor with multiple sclerosis, enrolled in a pregnancy study.

V is TRBV7-9 and J is TRBJ1-3, with D unresolved. The V end was cut by 0 bases, the J end by 0 bases, with 9 bases between. The CDR3 has 16 residues. Germline V gene data show CDR1 as SEHNR and CDR2 as FQNEAQ (reference sequence). The chain's CDR3 is CASSLAGGSSGNTIYF. CDR3 coding DNA: TGTGCCAGCAGCTTAGCGGGCGGGAGCTCTGGAAACACCATATATTTT.

This chain joins TRBV4-2 and TRBJ2-2, with TRBD1 identical over 10 bases. Germline loops: CDR1 LGHNA, CDR2 YNFKEQ. Trimming cost V 0 bases and J 4 bases; bases outside gene matches: 5. CDR3 size: 17 residues. For the CDR3, the DNA is TGTGCCAGCAGCCAAGATTCTGGGACAGGGGCCACCGGGGAGCTGTTTTTT. This sequence encodes CASSQDSGTGATGELFF.

V is TRBV5-6 and J is TRBJ2-1; 8 bases map to TRBD1. The V segment lost 2 bases and the J segment 10 bases; nucleotides outside the gene matches: 11. The CDR3 length is 15 residues. The germline CDR1 and CDR2 sequences are SGHDT and YYEEEE. The CDR3: CASSFRDRFFREQFF. The CDR3 DNA is TGTGCCAGCAGCTTCCGGGACAGGTTCTTCCGGGAGCAGTTCTTC.

The gene calls are TRBV2 and TRBJ2-5; 7 bases agree with TRBD2. There are 13 residues in the CDR3. From germline, CDR1 is SNHLY and CDR2 FYNNEI. V dropped 8 bases and J dropped 2; count of bases not matched to a gene: 5. For the CDR3, the DNA is TGTGCCAGCCGATCGGGGGGACAAGAGACCCAGTACTTC. Translating it yields CASRSGGQETQYF.

The J gene is TRBJ2-7, the V gene TRBV29-1, with a possible D match to TRBD2 (7 bases). This CDR3 is built from 16 residues. The germline V and J ends were trimmed by 3 bases and 0 bases, with 18 bases remaining between them. Looked up from germline, CDR1 is SQVTM and CDR2 is ANQGSEA. Here the CDR3 reads CSVEGGEGDSSYEQYF. Here the CDR3 DNA reads TGCAGCGTTGAGGGTGGGGAGGGGGATAGCTCCTACGAGCAGTACTTC.

The V gene is TRBV5-6, the J gene TRBJ2-7; 9 bases are shared with TRBD1. V was clipped by 6 bases and J by 0 bases; unmatched bases: 7. The CDR3 contains 15 residues. In germline, CDR1 is SGHDT, CDR2 YYEEEE. This CDR3 is CASTRMGQGSYEQYF. The CDR3 DNA reads as TGTGCCAGCACCCGAATGGGACAGGGCTCCTACGAGCAGTACTTC. The complete variable domain, with remaining parts taken from reference TRBV5-6 and TRBJ2-7, reads DAGVTQSPTHLIKTRGQQVTLRCSPKSGHDTVSWYQQALGQGPQFIFQYYEEEERQRGNFPDRFSGHQFPNYSSELNVNALLLGDSALYLCASTRMGQGSYEQYFGPGTRLTVT.

Written as DNA, the CDR3 is TGCGCCAGCAGCCAAGATAGGACTAACACTGAAGCTTTCTTT. This gives the protein CASSQDRTNTEAFF. The V and J genes are TRBV4-3 and TRBJ1-1; the D is unclear. Deletions cut 0 bases from V and 2 bases from J, with 7 bases between. The CDR3 is 14 amino acids. Looked up from germline, CDR1 is LGHNA and CDR2 is YSLEER.

The chain carries TRBV7-9 and TRBJ2-7; D not resolved. With 1 base removed from V and 1 base from J, the gap between germline ends came to 11 bases. CDR3 length: 15 residues. CDR1 is SEHNR and CDR2 is FQNEAQ in the germline V gene (reference sequence). The CDR3 DNA follows: TGTGCCAGCAGCTTAGGAGTGGTGAGGTCCTACGAGCAGTACTTC. It specifies CASSLGVVRSYEQYF.

This clone was detected once. This chain uses TRBV5-8 with TRBJ2-2, with D possibly being TRBD2 (6 bases). CDR3 length equals 16 residues. The germline gives CDR1 SGHTS, CDR2 YDEGEE. V shed 4 bases and J shed 4 bases, with 17 bases lying between them. DNA for the CDR3: TGTGCCAGCAGCACGGCGGGACTTCAGGGCACCGGGGAGCTGTTTTTT. Translation gives CASSTAGLQGTGELFF.

This clone was detected only once. The J gene is TRBJ2-7, the V gene TRBV7-9, with 7 bases fitting TRBD2. The CDR3 runs 14 residues. J lost 6 bases, V lost 5 bases, and 10 bases had no gene match. Germline values: CDR1 SEHNR, CDR2 FQNEAQ (reference sequence). CDR3 sequence reads: CASSPGGRGFEQYF. CDR3 coding DNA: TGTGCCAGCAGCCCGGGGGGAAGGGGTTTCGAGCAGTACTTC.

The chain employs TRBV5-4 and TRBJ2-3; 10 bases map to TRBD2. V was pared by 1 base and J by 0 bases, with 2 bases of the junction left unmatched. The CDR3 has 16 residues. The germline V gene encodes CDR1 SGHNT and CDR2 YYREEE (reference sequence). The CDR3, as DNA: TGTGCCAGCAGCTTGTTTAGCGGGGGGAGCACAGATACGCAGTATTTT. Translating it yields CASSLFSGGSTDTQYF. The whole variable domain, remainder taken from reference TRBV5-4 and TRBJ2-3, is ETGVTQSPTHLIKTRGQQVTLRCSSQSGHNTVSWYQQALGQGPQFIFQYYREEENGRGNFPPRFSGLQFPNYSSELNVNALELDDSALYLCASSLFSGGSTDTQYFGPGTRLTVL.

This chain uses TRBV2 with TRBJ2-7, with D maybe TRBD1 (6 bases). V was trimmed by 6 bases and J by 5 bases, leaving 11 bases between them. The germline V gene has CDR1 SNHLY and CDR2 FYNNEI. CDR3 length: 12 amino acids. The CDR3 DNA sequence: TGTGCCAGCAGGGTTGCAGGGGACGAGCAGTACTTC. Its protein product is CASRVAGDEQYF.

The chain joins TRBV30 to TRBJ1-6; D unclear. This CDR3 comprises 13 residues. Trimming pared 4 bases from V and 7 bases from J, leaving 11 bases between. CDR1 GTSNPN and CDR2 SVGIG come from the germline V gene (reference sequence). CDR3 bases: TGTGCCTGGACGTTTCGGAGGAATTCACCCCTCCACTTT. Residues: CAWTFRRNSPLHF.

V usage is TRBV5-8 and J usage is TRBJ1-2; the match to TRBD1 covers 7 bases. With V trimmed by 5 bases and J by 14 bases, 18 bases remained unmatched. The CDR3 has 14 residues. The germline V gene encodes CDR1 SGHTS and CDR2 YDEGEE. DNA of the CDR3: TGTGCCAGCAGATACAAGACGACAGGGCCGCTACGGACCTTC. It yields the protein CASRYKTTGPLRTF.

CDR3 sequence: CASSLGQNNQPQHF. CDR3 in DNA: TGCGCCAGCAGCTTGGGACAGAACAATCAGCCCCAGCATTTT. V gene TRBV5-1 combines with J gene TRBJ1-5; tentative D call: TRBD1 (5 bases). The ends were cut back, 0 bases at V and 3 bases at J, with 7 bases in the middle. The CDR3 is 14 residues long. Germline lookup yields CDR1 SGHRS and CDR2 YFSETQ. Variable domain in full (rest from reference TRBV5-1 and TRBJ1-5): KAGVTQTPRYLIKTRGQQVTLSCSPISGHRSVSWYQQTPGQGLQFLFEYFSETQRNKGNFPGRFSGRQFSNSRSEMNVSTLELGDSALYLCASSLGQNNQPQHFGDGTRLSIL.

V gene TRBV6-1 combines with J gene TRBJ1-2, with 7 bases aligning to TRBD1. V shed 1 base and J 5 bases; nucleotides not matched to a gene: 4. Germline values: CDR1 MNHNS, CDR2 SASEGT. This CDR3 region has 14 residues. For the CDR3, the DNA is TGTGCCAGCAGTGAAGGGACAGGATGGTATGGCTACACCTTC. Its translation is CASSEGTGWYGYTF.

The chain links TRBV5-5 to TRBJ2-3; D perhaps matches TRBD2 (7 bases). The germline V and J ends were trimmed by 4 bases and 7 bases, with 22 bases remaining between them. This CDR3 has 16 amino acids. Germline loops: CDR1 SGHKS, CDR2 YYEKEE (reference sequence). CDR3 protein: CASSPLRAGEGNTQYF. DNA for the CDR3: TGTGCCAGCAGCCCCCTGAGGGCAGGGGAGGGAAATACGCAGTATTTT.

The chain combines TRBV5-5 with TRBJ1-3; TRBD1 matches at 7 bases. J gave up 4 bases and V 2 bases, and 21 bases lay outside the gene matches. This CDR3 has 20 amino acids. Germline V CDR1 and CDR2: SGHKS, YYEKEE (reference sequence). CDR3 loop: CASSLGVSYRGAVKGNTIYF. The DNA of the CDR3 is TGTGCCAGCAGCTTAGGGGTAAGTTACAGGGGAGCTGTGAAAGGAAACACCATATATTTT. Full variable domain (missing parts from reference TRBV5-5 and TRBJ1-3): DAGVTQSPTHLIKTRGQQVTLRCSPISGHKSVSWYQQVLGQGPQFIFQYYEKEERGRGNFPDRFSARQFPNYSSELNVNALLLGDSALYLCASSLGVSYRGAVKGNTIYFGEGSWLTVV.

This clone has a single count. The chain is built from TRBV5-1 and TRBJ2-2; maybe TRBD2 (7 bases). CDR3 length: 17 residues. V was clipped by 4 bases and J by 0 bases, with 16 bases between them. Per germline, CDR1 SGHRS and CDR2 YFSETQ. In DNA form, the CDR3 reads TGCGCCAGCAGCCCGAAAGGGGGGGCTCCGAACACCGGGGAGCTGTTTTTT. As protein: CASSPKGGAPNTGELFF.

This chain links TRBV21-1 with TRBJ1-2; the table calls TRBD1, which could not be checked here. TRBV21-1 is a recognized pseudogene. This CDR3 is built from 14 residues. CDR3 residues: CASSKVDRTHGYTF. The CDR3 DNA sequence: TGTGCCAGCAGCAAAGTTGACAGGACCCATGGCTACACCTTC.

This chain connects TRBV5-4 to TRBJ2-1; possibly TRBD1 for D (5 bases). Germline V lookup: CDR1 SGHNT, CDR2 YYREEE (reference sequence). This CDR3 has 14 amino acids. Deletions cut 1 base from V and 6 bases from J, with 11 bases between. The CDR3 sequence is CASSLYSGPNEQFF. DNA of the CDR3: TGTGCCAGCAGCTTGTATTCAGGGCCCAATGAGCAGTTCTTC.

This chain joins TRBV6-6 and TRBJ2-7; perhaps TRBD1 as D (6 bases). CDR1 MNHNY and CDR2 SVGAGI come from the germline V gene (reference sequence). Trimming removed 0 bases from V and 2 bases from J, with 11 bases in between. The length of the CDR3 is 15 residues. The CDR3 DNA sequence: TGTGCCAGCAGTTACTCGGGGGCCATGACCTACGAGCAGTACTTC. Translation gives CASSYSGAMTYEQYF.

The chain's CDR3 is CASSRGLAGVGELFF. The CDR3 DNA follows: TGTGCCAGCAGCCGTGGACTAGCGGGAGTTGGGGAGCTGTTTTTT. This rearrangement joins TRBV28 to TRBJ2-2; 13 bases agree with TRBD2. With 6 bases clipped from V and 8 bases from J, the junction kept 6 bases outside the gene matches. The CDR3 sequence is 15 residues long. Germline assignment: CDR1 MDHEN and CDR2 SYDVKM.

The gene calls are TRBV7-2 and TRBJ1-1; TRBD1 might be the D (6 bases). Germline V lookup: CDR1 SGHTA, CDR2 FQGNSA. V lost 6 bases to trimming and J lost 5 bases, with 13 bases between them. CDR3 length: 13 residues. CDR3 residues: CASSLYRATEAFF. DNA of the CDR3: TGTGCCAGCAGTTTGTACAGGGCTACTGAAGCTTTCTTT.

This sequence joins TRBV15 and TRBJ2-1, with D perhaps TRBD2 (5 bases). Trimming took 5 bases from V and 8 from J, leaving 16 bases between them. This CDR3 is built from 14 residues. Germline V gives CDR1 LNHNV, CDR2 YYDKDF (reference sequence). CDR3 bases: TGTGCCACCAGCCGGGATCCCTTCGGGGATGAGCAGTTCTTC. This encodes CATSRDPFGDEQFF.

The chain is built from TRBV19 and TRBJ2-7, with TRBD2 as a possible D gene (6 bases). CDR1 and CDR2 from the germline V gene are LNHDA and SQIVND (reference sequence). The CDR3 is 14 residues long. V lost 5 bases, J lost 7 bases, and 18 bases lay in between. The CDR3 coding sequence is TGTGCCAGTAGTTTGCGGGAAAAGTCTGGTGAGCAGTACTTC. It codes for CASSLREKSGEQYF.

V and J are TRBV30 and TRBJ1-5; 9 bases align to TRBD1. Per germline, CDR1 GTSNPN and CDR2 SVGIG (reference sequence). V shed 1 base, J shed 5 bases, and the junction held 6 bases outside the gene matches. This CDR3 has 15 residues. CDR3 nucleotide sequence: TGTGCCTGGAGTGATGGGACAGGGACGTATCAGCCCCAGCATTTT. Its translation: CAWSDGTGTYQPQHF. The full variable domain, completed using reference TRBV30 and TRBJ1-5, is SQTIHQWPATLVQPVGSPLSLECTVEGTSNPNLYWYRQAAGRGLQLLFYSVGIGQISSEVPQNLSASRPQDRQFILSSKKLLLSDSGFYLCAWSDGTGTYQPQHFGDGTRLSIL.